Following are 16 T cell receptor beta chains from one sample sequenced in a study of CD8 T cells in ankylosing spondylitis. TCRdb re-called the 5' RACE reads with MiXCR, one entry per CDR3 protein. This repertoire shows around 250,000 distinct CDR3 sequences, 32% found once; its top ten account for 4% to 5%. The sample consisted of blood, either unsorted or a sorted T cell fraction (not recorded which). All receptors derive from a male donor with ankylosing spondylitis or in good health (not recorded which).

The chain joins TRBV10-3 to TRBJ2-3; no reliable D call. Trimming removed 6 bases at V and 3 bases at J, with 13 bases between. Per germline, CDR1 ENHRY and CDR2 SYGVKD. This CDR3 comprises 14 residues. CDR3 protein: CAISWGMVTDTQYF. The CDR3 coding sequence is TGTGCCATCAGCTGGGGTATGGTAACAGATACGCAGTATTTT.

This clonotype turned up a few times. The chain is built from TRBV13 and TRBJ2-3; either TRBD1 or TRBD2 may fit D (5 bases each). The germline gives CDR1 PRHDT, CDR2 FYEKMQ (reference sequence). The CDR3 totals 16 residues. Trimming pared 9 bases from V and 7 bases from J, leaving 26 bases between. CDR3 loop: CASSESGTDGTNTQYF. In nucleotides, the CDR3 is TGTGCCAGTTCCGAGTCCGGGACCGACGGGACGAATACGCAGTATTTT.

This clonotype was seen more than once but under ten times. No DNA is shown, since the ends of the CDR3 on it are uncertain; the CDR3 is the one TCRdb lists. The rearrangement links TRBV12-3 or TRBV12-4 to TRBJ2-3; TRBD2 was called by the table and not checked on the DNA. The CDR3 contains 12 residues when both ends are counted. The CDR3 reads CASSSSASGQYF.

J is TRBJ2-3 and V is TRBV20-1; D may be TRBD2 (5 bases). The CDR3 is 14 amino acids. In germline, CDR1 is DFQATT, CDR2 SNEGSKA (reference sequence). The germline V and J ends were trimmed by 6 bases and 1 base, with 14 bases remaining between them. CDR3 sequence: CSARYTGGTDTQYF. CDR3 DNA sequence: TGCAGTGCAAGGTACACCGGGGGCACAGATACGCAGTATTTT.

The V gene is TRBV10-3, the J gene TRBJ2-7, with 15 bases that match TRBD2. Germline V gene sequence: CDR1 ENHRY, CDR2 SYGVKD. Trimming cost V 6 bases and J 3 bases; bases outside gene matches: 9. The CDR3 sequence is 17 residues long. Written as DNA, the CDR3 is TGTGCCATCAGAGGGACTAGCGGGGGGAGATCCAACTACGAGCAGTACTTC. Encoded protein: CAIRGTSGGRSNYEQYF.

There are a few counts of this clonotype. This sequence joins TRBV7-2 and TRBJ2-2; D is ambiguous. Germline values: CDR1 SGHTA, CDR2 FQGNSA. Trimming took off 6 bases at V and 1 base at J, with 15 bases between the two ends. The CDR3 has 16 amino acids. The CDR3 sequence is CASSLVPQRNTGELFF. The CDR3 DNA is TGTGCCAGCAGTCTGGTGCCACAAAGGAACACCGGGGAGCTGTTTTTT.

This clonotype was seen a handful of times. V is TRBV20-1 and J is TRBJ1-1; 9 positions match TRBD1. CDR1 DFQATT and CDR2 SNEGSKA come from the germline V gene (reference sequence). The CDR3 length is 12 residues. With V trimmed by 5 bases and J by 4 bases, 2 bases remained unmatched. The CDR3 region has the DNA TGCAGTGCTGGGGACAGGGTCACTGAAGCTTTCTTT. Translation: CSAGDRVTEAFF.

On this clonotype: Since a much larger clone is just one base distant, this may be a read error. This sequence joins TRBV12-3 or TRBV12-4 and TRBJ2-3, with a weak D call TRBD2 (6 bases). Between the trimmed V and J ends, which lost 4 bases and 2 bases, there was a span of 10 bases. The length of the CDR3 is 14 residues. CDR3 region: CASSYGGATDTQYF. CDR3 bases: TGTGCCAGCAGTTATGGCGGGGCCACAGATACGCAGTATTTT.

The CDR3 bases are TGTGCCAGCAGATTCCAAGAGACCCAGTACTTC. Its translation: CASRFQETQYF. V and J are TRBV6-5 and TRBJ2-5; no definite D call. With 6 bases removed from V and 1 base from J, the gap between germline ends came to 3 bases. The germline V gene encodes CDR1 MNHEY and CDR2 SVGAGI. The CDR3 contains 11 residues.

The gene calls are TRBV12-3 or TRBV12-4 and TRBJ2-1, with 7 positions matching TRBD2. V was pared by 6 bases and J by 6 bases, with 5 bases of the junction left unmatched. The length of the CDR3 is 13 residues. The CDR3 spells CASRWTRRNEQFF. CDR3 nucleotides: TGTGCCAGCAGATGGACTAGGCGCAATGAGCAGTTCTTC.

This clonotype was counted a few times. In nucleotides, the CDR3 is TGTGCCAGCAGCTTCGGGACAGGGCACTATGGCTACACCTTC. It specifies CASSFGTGHYGYTF. The chain carries TRBV5-6 and TRBJ1-2; TRBD1 matches at 9 bases. This CDR3 has 14 residues. J was trimmed by 3 bases and V by 2 bases; bases with no gene match: 2. CDR1 is SGHDT, CDR2 YYEEEE, per germline.

This clonotype was picked up a small number of times. V gene TRBV20-1 combines with J gene TRBJ2-7, with 10 bases lining up with TRBD2. V shed 2 bases, J shed 3 bases, and the junction held 4 bases outside the gene matches. The CDR3 is 14 residues long. Germline CDR1 is DFQATT and CDR2 is SNEGSKA (reference sequence). The CDR3 reads CSARLAGANYEQYF. CDR3 DNA sequence: TGCAGTGCTAGACTAGCGGGGGCCAACTACGAGCAGTACTTC.

The chain links TRBV29-1 to TRBJ1-5, with unresolved D. Trimming took 6 bases from V and 0 from J, leaving 9 bases between them. Germline V gives CDR1 SQVTM, CDR2 ANQGSEA. This CDR3 region has 13 residues. The DNA for the CDR3 is TGCAGCGTCCGGGGAGATAGCAATCAGCCCCAGCATTTT. It translates to CSVRGDSNQPQHF.

CDR3 residues: CASSGGTPYNEQFF. CDR3 sequence (DNA): TGTGCCAGCAGTGGGGGGACCCCCTACAATGAGCAGTTCTTC. The chain carries TRBV12-3 or TRBV12-4 and TRBJ2-1; TRBD2 is a possible D gene (6 bases). The CDR3 consists of 14 residues. Trimming took 5 bases from V and 2 from J, leaving 10 bases between them.

This clonotype was recorded many times. This chain connects TRBV20-1 to TRBJ1-6, with unresolved D. There are 13 residues in the CDR3. Per the germline V gene, CDR1 is DFQATT and CDR2 is SNEGSKA (reference sequence). Trimming took 6 bases from V and 7 from J, leaving 13 bases between them. The CDR3 coding sequence is TGCAGTGCCCTAAAACGTGAGAATTCACCCCTCCACTTT. Protein: CSALKRENSPLHF.

The chain couples TRBV25-1 to TRBJ1-5; D is unclear. This CDR3 comprises 15 residues. The V gene lost 1 base and the J gene lost 2 bases, with 9 bases spanning the gap. The germline gives CDR1 MGHDK, CDR2 SYGVNS. The CDR3: CASSEWGEGNQPQHF. The CDR3 DNA reads as TGTGCCAGCAGTGAATGGGGTGAGGGCAATCAGCCCCAGCATTTT.